Presented here are 9 T cell receptor beta chains from one specimen sequenced in a study of blood T cell repertoires in COVID-19. TCRdb's copy holds only in-frame clones and misses some; the assay was immunoSEQ multiplex PCR. The profile covers 100,000 to 150,000 clones, with around 88% appearing a single time and roughly 3.9% taken by the ten largest. The sequencing sample was made of peripheral blood. The receptors shown here come from a man in his fifties or sixties with COVID-19, enrolled during active disease.

The chain links TRBV7-6 to TRBJ1-4; D is possibly TRBD1 (5 bases). Trimming removed 4 bases from V and 6 bases from J, with 12 bases in between. This CDR3 is 14 amino acids long. From germline, CDR1 is SGHVS and CDR2 FNYEAQ. CDR3 sequence (DNA): TGTGCCAGCAGCTCCCGGGGGACGTATGAAAAACTGTTTTTT. This codes for CASSSRGTYEKLFF. Drawing the rest from reference TRBV7-6 and TRBJ1-4, the complete variable domain is GAGVSQSPRYKVTKRGQDVALRCDPISGHVSLYWYRQALGQGPEFLTYFNYEAQQDKSGLPNDRFSAERPEGSISTLTIQRTEQRDSAMYRCASSSRGTYEKLFFGSGTQLSVL.

The chain links TRBV13 to TRBJ1-5; 9 bases fit TRBD1. CDR1 is PRHDT, CDR2 FYEKMQ, per germline (reference sequence). The CDR3 is 15 amino acids. V lost 4 bases and J lost 5; bases outside the gene matches: 6. The CDR3 DNA follows: TGTGCCAGCAGCTCATCACAGGGGGCAGATCAGCCCCAGCATTTT. Translation: CASSSSQGADQPQHF.

V gene TRBV7-3 combines with J gene TRBJ1-1; D is undetermined. Trimming stripped 3 bases from V and 2 bases from J, with 10 bases between. CDR3 length: 14 amino acids. Per germline, CDR1 SGHTA and CDR2 FQGTGA. The CDR3 sequence is CASSFGRVNTEAFF. CDR3 DNA: TGTGCCAGCAGCTTTGGGCGGGTCAACACTGAAGCTTTCTTT.

This clone showed up just once. V gene TRBV19 combines with J gene TRBJ1-4, with TRBD1 matching over 7 bases. CDR1 and CDR2 from the germline V gene are LNHDA and SQIVND (reference sequence). CDR3 length equals 13 residues. Unmatched junction bases numbered 7, after V lost 10 bases and J lost 5 bases. CDR3 nucleotides: TGTGCCACTCGGGACAGAGAAAATGAAAAACTGTTTTTT. Its protein is CATRDRENEKLFF.

The genes are TRBV5-4 and TRBJ1-1; D perhaps matches TRBD1 (6 bases). V lost 4 bases and J 7 bases, leaving 26 bases between the germline ends. Per the germline V gene, CDR1 is SGHNT and CDR2 is YYREEE (reference sequence). The CDR3 sequence is 17 residues long. CDR3 in amino acids: CASSRPKRTDSEGEAFF. CDR3 nucleotides: TGTGCCAGCAGCCGACCTAAACGGACGGACAGTGAGGGTGAAGCTTTCTTT.

The genes are TRBV6-2 or TRBV6-3 and TRBJ2-7; 8 nucleotides agree with TRBD1. Germline V CDR1 and CDR2: MNHEY, SVGEGT. J lost 2 bases, V lost 3 bases, and 18 bases had no gene match. CDR3 length: 19 residues. This CDR3 is CASSYLPGQAASRAYEQYF. DNA of the CDR3: TGTGCCAGCAGTTATCTCCCGGGACAGGCAGCGTCTCGGGCCTACGAGCAGTACTTC.

The chain uses TRBV18 and TRBJ2-1, with TRBD1 identical over 9 bases. The CDR3 has 15 residues. Germline CDR1 and CDR2: KGHSH and LQKENI. V dropped 3 bases and J dropped 3; count of bases not matched to a gene: 3. The CDR3 sequence is CASSPRDRVYNEQFF. CDR3 nucleotides: TGTGCCAGCTCACCTCGGGACAGGGTCTACAATGAGCAGTTCTTC.

This clone has only one observation. The chain links TRBV19 to TRBJ1-5; a possible D gene is TRBD1 (5 bases). The CDR3 covers 15 residues. Trimming removed 6 bases from V and 3 bases from J, with 15 bases in between. Germline V lookup: CDR1 LNHDA, CDR2 SQIVND (reference sequence). DNA for the CDR3: TGTGCCAGTAGGGGGGGTGGACCGCTCAATCAGCCCCAGCATTTT. This codes for CASRGGGPLNQPQHF.

This chain connects TRBV28 to TRBJ1-2; 9 nucleotides match TRBD1. This CDR3 region has 13 residues. Per the germline V gene, CDR1 is MDHEN and CDR2 is SYDVKM. The ends lost 6 bases at V and 5 bases at J; junction bases unmatched: 4. The CDR3 reads CASRTGQGYGYTF. The CDR3 region has the DNA TGTGCCAGCAGAACCGGACAGGGGTATGGCTACACCTTC.